What follows is one T cell receptor beta chain and its context. The sample is drawn from a study of OX40 agonist ivuxolimab in advanced cancers. V shed 5 bases and J shed 8 bases, with 15 bases lying between them. Germline CDR1 LNHDA, CDR2 SQIVND (reference sequence). This CDR3 has 13 residues. Produced via immunoSEQ multiplex PCR; TCRdb's table is partial and in-frame only. This sample carries about 47,000 clones, less than 90% of them seen once, and the ten largest clones take around 15%. Sequencing was performed on CD4+ or CD8+ T cells sorted from blood, taken in a trial of the OX40 agonist ivuxolimab. This chain uses TRBV19 with TRBJ1-2; maybe TRBD1 (5 bases). The sequence was collected from an adult with an advanced solid tumor such as melanoma, head and neck, liver or kidney cancer. The CDR3 is CASSPHQGIGYTF. The CDR3 bases are TGTGCCAGTAGTCCTCACCAGGGAATAGGCTACACCTTC.